The 9 T cell receptor beta chains presented below share a single source sample, sequenced in a study of T cells in Graves' hyperthyroidism and ophthalmopathy. Template material for amplifying TCR beta CDR3 regions consisted of RNA transcripts. Carried out on the TCR CDR3, a first-round RT-PCR used the HTBI primer set. TCRdb re-called the multiplex PCR reads with MiXCR, one entry per CDR3 protein. The table has 600,000 to 800,000 distinct CDR3 sequences, around a third seen once. The material sequenced was blood. The receptors here all came from a woman aged 35 to 49 with Graves' hyperthyroidism.

This clonotype was counted many times. This chain joins TRBV7-2 and TRBJ1-5, with 7 bases identical to TRBD1. The germline CDR1 and CDR2 sequences are SGHTA and FQGNSA. This CDR3 is 16 amino acids long. Germline trimming cut 1 base from V and 3 bases from J; bases unmatched to any gene: 6. The CDR3, as DNA: TGTGCCAGCAGCTTAGGCGGGACAGTCTTCAATCAGCCCCAGCATTTT. Translating it yields CASSLGGTVFNQPQHF.

Concerning this clonotype itself: This could be a read error, since a much larger clone is one nucleotide away. V usage is TRBV6-5 and J usage is TRBJ2-6; D gene uncertain. Germline assignment: CDR1 MNHEY and CDR2 SVGAGI. This CDR3 is 15 amino acids long. The V end was cut by 6 bases, the J end by 0 bases, with 9 bases between. CDR3 residues: CASSTASSGANVLTF. The CDR3, as DNA: TGTGCCAGCAGCACAGCGTCCTCTGGGGCCAACGTCCTGACTTTC.

This clonotype was counted ten times or more. A read error may produce the germline difference seen at one junction end. The chain recombines TRBV27 with TRBJ2-7, with unresolved D. The CDR3 is made up of 11 amino acids. Germline V gene lookup returns CDR1 MNHEY and CDR2 SMNVEV (reference sequence). The CDR3 loop is CASSFGYEQYF. The CDR3 DNA is TGCGCCAGCAGCTTCGGGTACGAGCAGTACTTC.

This clonotype was observed many times. This chain uses TRBV7-2 with TRBJ2-7, with 9 bases that match TRBD2. Germline V lookup: CDR1 SGHTA, CDR2 FQGNSA. The V gene end was trimmed by 6 bases and the J gene end by 4 bases; junction bases not matched to a gene: 10. The CDR3 contains 15 residues. CDR3 region: CASRMRGGLSYEQYF. For the CDR3, the DNA is TGTGCCAGCAGAATGCGGGGGGGCCTCTCATACGAGCAGTACTTC.

The table lists this clonotype with a few counts. V and J are TRBV27 and TRBJ2-5; 9 nucleotides agree with TRBD2. In germline, CDR1 is MNHEY, CDR2 SMNVEV (reference sequence). V lost 7 bases and J lost 7; bases outside the gene matches: 10. CDR3 size: 14 residues. The CDR3 loop reads CASKASGALGTQYF. CDR3 nucleotide sequence: TGTGCCAGCAAAGCTAGCGGGGCTCTAGGGACCCAGTACTTC.

This clonotype was seen a handful of times. V gene TRBV4-1 combines with J gene TRBJ2-7; the D gene is possibly TRBD1 (5 bases). CDR3 length: 16 residues. CDR1 MGHRA and CDR2 YSYEKL come from the germline V gene. V gave up 0 bases and J gave up 0 bases, with 12 bases separating them. The CDR3 DNA reads TGCGCCAGCAGCCAAGATAGAACAGGCCGCTCCTACGAGCAGTACTTC. This translates into CASSQDRTGRSYEQYF.

The chain combines TRBV3-1 with TRBJ2-5; the D gene could be TRBD1 or TRBD2 (6 bases each). The CDR3 runs to 15 residues. V lost 5 bases, J lost 4 bases, and 17 bases lay in between. Germline V gene data show CDR1 as LGHDT and CDR2 as YNNKEL (reference sequence). The chain's CDR3 is CASSFPARGGETQYF. Here the CDR3 DNA reads TGTGCCAGCAGCTTCCCCGCCAGGGGAGGAGAGACCCAGTACTTC.

The gene calls are TRBV7-9 and TRBJ1-2; D remains unclear. With 0 bases removed from V and 4 bases from J, the gap between germline ends came to 9 bases. This CDR3 is 14 amino acids long. Germline loops: CDR1 SEHNR, CDR2 FQNEAQ (reference sequence). The CDR3 spells CASSLARQAYGYTF. DNA for the CDR3: TGTGCCAGCAGCTTAGCGCGCCAGGCCTATGGCTACACCTTC.

Concerning this clonotype: A junction boundary mismatches the germline segment, possibly from a read error. V gene TRBV7-6 combines with J gene TRBJ1-5; 7 positions match TRBD1. Germline CDR1 reads SGHVS; CDR2 reads FNYEAQ. The CDR3 is 15 amino acids. Written as DNA, the CDR3 is TGTGCCAACAGCGTACCTGACAGGGAGGGTCAGCCCCAGCATTTT. This encodes CANSVPDREGQPQHF.